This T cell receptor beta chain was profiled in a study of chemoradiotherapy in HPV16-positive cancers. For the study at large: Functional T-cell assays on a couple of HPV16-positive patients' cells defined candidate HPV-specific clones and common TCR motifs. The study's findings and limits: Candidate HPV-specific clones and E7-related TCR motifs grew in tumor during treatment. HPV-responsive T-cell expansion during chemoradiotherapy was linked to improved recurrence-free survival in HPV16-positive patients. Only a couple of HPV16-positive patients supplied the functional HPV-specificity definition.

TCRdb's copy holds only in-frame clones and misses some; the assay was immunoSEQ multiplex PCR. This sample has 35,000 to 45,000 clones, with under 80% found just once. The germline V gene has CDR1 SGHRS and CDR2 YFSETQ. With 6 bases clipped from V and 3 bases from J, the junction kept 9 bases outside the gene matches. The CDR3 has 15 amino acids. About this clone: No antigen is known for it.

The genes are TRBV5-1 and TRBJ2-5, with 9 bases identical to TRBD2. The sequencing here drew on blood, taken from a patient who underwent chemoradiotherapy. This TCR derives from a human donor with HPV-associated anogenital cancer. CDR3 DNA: TGCGCCAGCAAAAGGGCGGCGGGGGGGGAAGAGACCCAGTACTTC. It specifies CASKRAAGGEETQYF.